This section outlines one TCR beta chain sequence together with its context. These data come from a study of CD8 T cells in Susac syndrome. Random hexamers were used to reverse transcribe an amount of roughly 0.45 to 1 ug RNA. From the immunoSEQ multiplex PCR reads, TCRdb called clonotypes with MiXCR, one entry per CDR3 protein. The table records about 210,000 distinct CDR3 sequences, less than 95% of them present only once. The CDR3 extends over 15 amino acids. V was clipped by 4 bases and J by 5 bases; unmatched bases: 6. The germline CDR1 and CDR2 sequences are MGHDK and SYGVNS. The chain combines TRBV25-1 with TRBJ1-3; 9 bases fit TRBD1. The sequence derives from a human donor with Susac syndrome. The material sequenced was CD4+ T cells from PBMCs. In DNA, the CDR3 is TGTGCCAGCAGTGGCGGGGGACAGGGAAGAAACACCATATATTTT. Encoded protein: CASSGGGQGRNTIYF. The full variable domain, in which reference TRBV25-1 and TRBJ1-3 provide the parts outside the CDR3, is EADIYQTPRYLVIGTGKKITLECSQTMGHDKMYWYQQDPGMELHLIHYSYGVNSTEKGDLSSESTVSRIRTEHFPLTLESARPSHTSQYLCASSGGGQGRNTIYFGEGSWLTVV.